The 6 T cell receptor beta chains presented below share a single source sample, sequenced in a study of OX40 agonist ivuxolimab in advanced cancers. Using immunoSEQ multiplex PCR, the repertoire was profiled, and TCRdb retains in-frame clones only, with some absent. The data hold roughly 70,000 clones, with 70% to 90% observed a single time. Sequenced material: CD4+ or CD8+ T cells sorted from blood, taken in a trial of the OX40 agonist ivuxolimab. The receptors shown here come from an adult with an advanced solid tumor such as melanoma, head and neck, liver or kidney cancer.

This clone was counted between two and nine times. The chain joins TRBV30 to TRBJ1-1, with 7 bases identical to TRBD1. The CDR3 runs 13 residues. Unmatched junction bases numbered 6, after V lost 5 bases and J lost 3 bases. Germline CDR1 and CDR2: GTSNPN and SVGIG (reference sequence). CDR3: CAWDRAVDTEAFF. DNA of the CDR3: TGTGCCTGGGACAGGGCTGTAGACACTGAAGCTTTCTTT.

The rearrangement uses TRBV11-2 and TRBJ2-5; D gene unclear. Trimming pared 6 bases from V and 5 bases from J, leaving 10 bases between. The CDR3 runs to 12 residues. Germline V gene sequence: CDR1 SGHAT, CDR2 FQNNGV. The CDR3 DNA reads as TGTGCCAGCAGGGGGTATGGTGAGACCCAGTACTTC. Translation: CASRGYGETQYF.

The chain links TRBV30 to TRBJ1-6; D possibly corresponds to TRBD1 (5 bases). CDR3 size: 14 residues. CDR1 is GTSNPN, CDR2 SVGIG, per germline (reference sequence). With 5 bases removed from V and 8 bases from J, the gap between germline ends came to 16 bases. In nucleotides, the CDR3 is TGTGCCTGGGCAAATGCAGGGTGGGATTCACCCCTCCACTTT. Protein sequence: CAWANAGWDSPLHF.

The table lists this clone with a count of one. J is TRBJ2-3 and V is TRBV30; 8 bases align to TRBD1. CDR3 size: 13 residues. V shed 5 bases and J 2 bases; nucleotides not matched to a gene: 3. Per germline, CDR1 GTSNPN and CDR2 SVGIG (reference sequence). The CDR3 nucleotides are TGTGCCTGGGGGACAGGAATCACAGATACGCAGTATTTT. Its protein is CAWGTGITDTQYF.

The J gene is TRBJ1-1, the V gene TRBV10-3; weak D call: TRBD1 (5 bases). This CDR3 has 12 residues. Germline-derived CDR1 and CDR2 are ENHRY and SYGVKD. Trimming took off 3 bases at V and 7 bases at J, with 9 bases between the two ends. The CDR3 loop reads CAISETRGEAFF. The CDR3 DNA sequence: TGTGCCATCAGTGAAACGAGGGGTGAAGCTTTCTTT.

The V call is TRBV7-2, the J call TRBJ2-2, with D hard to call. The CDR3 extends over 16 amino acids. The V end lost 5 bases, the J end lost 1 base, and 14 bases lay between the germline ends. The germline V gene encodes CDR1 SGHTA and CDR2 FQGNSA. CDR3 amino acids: CASSPLPPGNTGELFF. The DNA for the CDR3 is TGTGCCAGCAGCCCCTTGCCCCCCGGGAACACCGGGGAGCTGTTTTTT.